The clone carrying this T cell receptor beta chain was observed a few times. Per germline, CDR1 SGHAT and CDR2 FQNNGV. V shed 5 bases, J shed 5 bases, and the junction held 20 bases outside the gene matches. The CDR3 totals 20 residues. One entry per CDR3 protein results from TCRdb running MiXCR on the 5' RACE reads. Here the sample spans roughly 690,000 distinct CDR3 sequences, 5.5% to 7.5% being singletons. The data originate from a study of identical twins. Sequenced material: naive T cells sorted from blood. This TCR came from a man younger than 35 in good health. The chain uses TRBV11-2 and TRBJ2-7; 14 bases match TRBD2. In DNA form, the CDR3 reads TGTGCCAGCAGCACCCCAAGAGGGACTAGCGGGAGCTTAATCAAGGACGAGCAGTACTTC. Protein sequence: CASSTPRGTSGSLIKDEQYF.